These T cell receptor beta chains were read from a single sample in a study of T cell responses to AZD1222 COVID-19 vaccine. Data came from immunoSEQ multiplex PCR; TCRdb stores just in-frame clones and leaves some out. Counted here are approximately 150,000 clones, 85% to 95% occurring once; the ten biggest clones make up 1.3% to 1.5%. The input for sequencing was peripheral blood, taken on day 0 of AZD1222 vaccination. The receptors were sampled from an adult in good health. Each CDR3 is given with its conserved first and last residue. A D gene is named only where the DNA matches it firmly. Some rows mark clone size as missing; the rest say once, few, many or name a class of expanded clone.

TGCAGCGTTAAGGGAAGTAGCGGGGACAATCAGTATTTT | CSVKGSSGDNQYF | TRBV29-1 | NA | TRBD2 | TRBJ2-3
TGTGCCAGCAGCCGGGGTGGGCTGAACACTGAAGCTTTCTTT | CASSRGGLNTEAFF | TRBV3-1/TRBV3-2 | NA | NA | TRBJ1-1
TGTGCCAGCAGCTTAGACGGACAGGGTGGCAATCAGCCCCAGCATTTT | CASSLDGQGGNQPQHF | TRBV7-8 | NA | TRBD1 | TRBJ1-5
TGTGCCAGCAGTACGGGGTCAGGGGATACGCAGTATTTT | CASSTGSGDTQYF | TRBV28 | NA | NA | TRBJ2-3
TGTGCCAGCAGTCCCCCGGGACGGATGAACACTGAAGCTTTCTTT | CASSPPGRMNTEAFF | TRBV6-2/TRBV6-3 | NA | NA | TRBJ1-1
TGTGCCAGCAGTGAATGGCTGGACAGGGGAACTGAAGCTTTCTTT | CASSEWLDRGTEAFF | TRBV2 | NA | TRBD1 | TRBJ1-1
TGTGCCAGCACCCCCGTTGCGGGGCGAGAGACCCAGTACTTC | CASTPVAGRETQYF | TRBV7-2 | NA | NA | TRBJ2-5
TGTGCCAGCAAGGGGGATGGGGCTGGCTACACCTTC | CASKGDGAGYTF | TRBV28 | NA | NA | TRBJ1-2
TGTGCCAGCATCACACCGGGAGCGGTCTCCTACAATGAGCAGTTCTTC | CASITPGAVSYNEQFF | TRBV7-9 | NA | NA | TRBJ2-1
TGTGCCAGCAGTGGTAGACAGGGGTTTAATAATGAAAAACTGTTTTTT | CASSGRQGFNNEKLFF | TRBV6-1 | NA | TRBD1 | TRBJ1-4
TGTGCCAGCAGCTTAAGGACCTTGGGCCCTGAAAAACTGTTTTTT | CASSLRTLGPEKLFF | TRBV5-6 | NA | NA | TRBJ1-4
TGTGCCAGCAGTCCCCAGGGACCTCCCCGCGAGCAGTACTTC | CASSPQGPPREQYF | TRBV6-5 | NA | NA | TRBJ2-7
TGTGCCAGCAGTTCCGGGACAGGGTTCACCGGGGAGCTGTTTTTT | CASSSGTGFTGELFF | TRBV27 | NA | TRBD1 | TRBJ2-2
TGTGCCAGCAGCCAGGAGGGGCTTAGTGGGGTGCACCTCACAGATACGCAGTATTTT | CASSQEGLSGVHLTDTQYF | TRBV3-1/TRBV3-2 | few | NA | TRBJ2-3
TGTGCCAGCAGCGCAGACAGTAATGCTAACTATGGCTACACCTTC | CASSADSNANYGYTF | TRBV9 | NA | NA | TRBJ1-2
TGCGCCAGCAGCACGTCCTGGACTAGCTCCTACAATGAGCAGTTCTTC | CASSTSWTSSYNEQFF | TRBV5-1 | NA | TRBD2 | TRBJ2-1
TGCGCCAGCAGTGAAGCTAACTATGGCTACACCTTC | CASSEANYGYTF | TRBV10-2 | NA | NA | TRBJ1-2
TGTGCCAGCAGCCCTCTCGGATCATATAATTCACCCCTCCACTTT | CASSPLGSYNSPLHF | TRBV3-1/TRBV3-2 | NA | NA | TRBJ1-6
TGTGCCAGCAGTCGTCCGTCGACTTACTGGGGCCCAGATACGCAGTATTTT | CASSRPSTYWGPDTQYF | TRBV28 | NA | NA | TRBJ2-3
TGTGCCAGCAGCTCCCGTCTCTATGGCTACACCTTC | CASSSRLYGYTF | TRBV28 | NA | NA | TRBJ1-2
TGTGCCAGCAGTTTTTTCGGGAACACTGAAGCTTTCTTT | CASSFFGNTEAFF | TRBV12-3/TRBV12-4 | NA | NA | TRBJ1-1
TGTGCCAGCAGCAAAGGCCGCGAGCAGTTCTTC | CASSKGREQFF | TRBV21-1 | NA | NA | TRBJ2-1